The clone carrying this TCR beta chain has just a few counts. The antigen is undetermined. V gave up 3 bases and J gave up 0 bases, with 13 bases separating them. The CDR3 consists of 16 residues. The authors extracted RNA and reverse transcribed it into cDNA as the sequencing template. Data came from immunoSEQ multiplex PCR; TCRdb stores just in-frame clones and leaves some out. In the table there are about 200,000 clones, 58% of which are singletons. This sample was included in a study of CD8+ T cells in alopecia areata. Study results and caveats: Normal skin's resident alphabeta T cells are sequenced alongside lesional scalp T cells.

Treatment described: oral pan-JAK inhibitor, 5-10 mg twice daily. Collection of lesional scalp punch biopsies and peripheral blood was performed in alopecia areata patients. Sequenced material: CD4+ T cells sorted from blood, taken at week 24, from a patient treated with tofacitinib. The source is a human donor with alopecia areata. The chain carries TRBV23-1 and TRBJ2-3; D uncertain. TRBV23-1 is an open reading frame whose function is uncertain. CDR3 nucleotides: TGCGCCAGCAGTCATTCGAACAATAACAGCACAGATACGCAGTATTTT. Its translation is CASSHSNNNSTDTQYF.